This T cell receptor (beta chain) is from a study of blood T cell repertoires in COVID-19. CDR3 length: 13 residues. Between the trimmed V and J ends, which lost 1 base and 5 bases, there was a span of 8 bases. The germline gives CDR1 SGHAT, CDR2 FQNNGV. Measured with immunoSEQ multiplex PCR; TCRdb has only the in-frame clones, and not every one. The sample holds under 100,000 clones, approximately 90% seen once. The source material was peripheral blood. This clonotype was sampled from a man aged 50 to 60 with acute or convalescent COVID-19. The chain is built from TRBV11-2 and TRBJ1-1; D remains unclear. The CDR3 sequence: CASSLGPGTEAFF. In nucleotides, the CDR3 is TGTGCCAGCAGCTTAGGCCCCGGGACTGAAGCTTTCTTT.